This T cell receptor (beta chain) was documented in a study of T cell responses to AZD1222 COVID-19 vaccine. Study-level points and caveats: Donors in the cohort were predominantly white British and more often female, and clonal diversity was possibly underestimated. Of spike-specific TCRs, nearly half reportedly target regions left unmutated in variants. CD4 TCRs associated with vaccination spanned spike, dominating at 160-218 and 743-854. Repertoires were obtained solely post-peak T cell response.

Notes on this clone: No antigen is known for it.

Sequencing used immunoSEQ multiplex PCR; TCRdb keeps in-frame clones, though not all of them. The data contain around 130,000 clones, approximately 90% of them singletons. This CDR3 is 14 amino acids long. CDR1 and CDR2 from the germline V gene are MNHEY and SMNVEV (reference sequence). V was cut by 3 bases and J by 4 bases, with 13 bases left in between. Specimen: peripheral blood, collected 28 days after the second dose of the MenACWY control vaccine. The J gene is TRBJ2-7, the V gene TRBV27; tentatively, D is TRBD1 (5 bases). The clonotype originates from an adult who received the MenACWY meningococcal vaccine as a control. The CDR3: CASSFGADGYEQYV. The DNA for the CDR3 is TGTGCCAGCAGTTTTGGGGCGGACGGGTACGAGCAGTACGTC.